The 24 T cell receptor beta chains reported below all come from one sample, sequenced in a study of T cells in Graves' hyperthyroidism and ophthalmopathy. Amplified TCR beta CDR3 regions came from RNA transcripts. With the HTBI primer set, the TCR CDR3 went through a first round of RT-PCR. TCRdb reprocessed the multiplex PCR reads via MiXCR and lists one record per CDR3 protein. Of around 350,000 distinct CDR3 sequences in the sample, 15% to 20% were seen once. Sequencing used blood. The receptors were sampled from a woman aged 18-30 years with Graves' hyperthyroidism.

Many counts were recorded for this clonotype. The chain combines TRBV24-1 with TRBJ1-5; perhaps TRBD1 as D (6 bases). CDR1 is KGHDR and CDR2 is SFDVKD in the germline V gene. The CDR3 has 14 amino acids. The germline V and J ends were trimmed by 1 base and 7 bases, with 10 bases remaining between them. The CDR3 bases are TGTGCCACCAGTGATTTATCAGGGGTGCAGCCCCAGCATTTT. Translating gives CATSDLSGVQPQHF.

This clonotype was seen ten or more times. The V call is TRBV29-1, the J call TRBJ2-7, with TRBD2 matching over 10 bases. The J segment lost 5 bases and the V segment lost 5 bases, leaving 6 bases of the junction unmatched. The CDR3 is 13 residues long. Germline loops: CDR1 SQVTM, CDR2 ANQGSEA. CDR3 sequence (DNA): TGCAGCGTTACTAGCGGGGCGGTTAACGAGCAGTACTTC. Encoded protein: CSVTSGAVNEQYF.

This clonotype showed up many times. As DNA, the CDR3 is TGTGCCAGTAGCCGACAGGCGGATTATGCCCTCCACTTT. Protein: CASSRQADYALHF. The chain couples TRBV12-3 or TRBV12-4 to TRBJ1-6; TRBD1 is a possible D gene (6 bases). V was pared by 9 bases and J by 14 bases, with 20 bases between. This CDR3 has 13 amino acids.

This clonotype was observed a few times. The chain has TRBV3-1 and TRBJ2-7; TRBD2 agrees at 8 bases. CDR1 and CDR2 from the germline V gene are LGHDT and YNNKEL (reference sequence). The CDR3 extends over 16 amino acids. V shed 0 bases and J 7 bases; nucleotides not matched to a gene: 11. The CDR3 region has the DNA TGTGCCAGCAGCCAAGATACGGCGGGGGGCCTGTCTGAGCAGTACTTC. Translation: CASSQDTAGGLSEQYF.

This clonotype showed up just a few times. The gene calls are TRBV4-1 and TRBJ1-5; D call uncertain. Trimming left V 2 bases short and J 3 bases short, with 11 bases between. CDR3 length: 15 amino acids. Germline values: CDR1 MGHRA, CDR2 YSYEKL. The CDR3 sequence: CASSQIGPNNQPQHF. CDR3 coding DNA: TGCGCCAGCAGCCAAATCGGTCCCAACAATCAGCCCCAGCATTTT.

V and J are TRBV18 and TRBJ2-7; D not resolved. V lost 3 bases and J 0 bases, leaving 12 bases between the germline ends. Germline loops: CDR1 KGHSH, CDR2 LQKENI. The CDR3 has 15 residues. The CDR3 coding sequence is TGTGCCAGCTCACCGTGGCAGGCACACTCCTACGAGCAGTACTTC. This translates into CASSPWQAHSYEQYF.

This clonotype was detected many times. The chain carries TRBV2 and TRBJ1-5; D perhaps matches TRBD1 (5 bases). The CDR3 has 14 residues. The ends were cut back, 7 bases at V and 2 bases at J, with 12 bases in the middle. CDR1 SNHLY and CDR2 FYNNEI come from the germline V gene. The CDR3 DNA reads as TGTGCCAGCACCATCGGGACTCGCAATCAGCCCCAGCATTTT. Translating gives CASTIGTRNQPQHF.

Of note for this clonotype: Relative to the germline gene, one junction end is altered; a read error may explain this. The rearrangement uses TRBV29-1 and TRBJ1-2, with D uncertain. Germline CDR1 SQVTM, CDR2 ANQGSEA. This CDR3 has 13 residues. CDR3 amino acids: CSVVSIGTYGYTF. CDR3 bases: TGCAGCGTTGTATCGATAGGAACCTATGGTTACACCTTC.

The chain carries TRBV3-1 and TRBJ1-1, with unresolved D. The germline V gene has CDR1 LGHDT and CDR2 YNNKEL (reference sequence). CDR3 length: 13 amino acids. V was trimmed by 1 base and J by 1 base, leaving 4 bases between them. This CDR3 is CASSQVQNTEAFF. The CDR3 nucleotides read TGTGCCAGCAGCCAAGTTCAGAACACTGAAGCTTTCTTT.

This chain connects TRBV24-1 to TRBJ2-7; tentative D call: TRBD1 (6 bases). Germline values: CDR1 KGHDR, CDR2 SFDVKD. CDR3 size: 15 residues. V lost 5 bases, J lost 3 bases, and 16 bases lay in between. This chain's CDR3 is CATSGTGQEGYEQYF. DNA of the CDR3: TGTGCCACCAGTGGTACAGGGCAAGAAGGCTACGAGCAGTACTTC.

This clonotype was recorded at least ten times. The J gene is TRBJ2-5, the V gene TRBV20-1; TRBD2 agrees at 7 bases. Per the germline V gene, CDR1 is DFQATT and CDR2 is SNEGSKA (reference sequence). The CDR3 is 13 residues long. Trimming took 6 bases from V and 5 from J; bases not matched to a gene: 9. CDR3 loop: CSAKTAGVETQYF. CDR3 nucleotide sequence: TGCAGTGCCAAGACGGCGGGGGTGGAGACCCAGTACTTC.

The table lists this clonotype with many counts. V is TRBV6-5 and J is TRBJ1-5; TRBD1 might be the D (5 bases). The V and J ends lost 7 bases and 0 bases respectively, with 16 bases between them. Germline-derived CDR1 and CDR2 are MNHEY and SVGAGI. The CDR3 length is 16 residues. In nucleotides, the CDR3 is TGTGCCAGCATACGGGCGCAGGGACCTAGCAATCAGCCCCAGCATTTT. Its protein product is CASIRAQGPSNQPQHF.

This clonotype was seen a handful of times. J is TRBJ2-7 and V is TRBV3-1; possibly TRBD1 for D (5 bases). V lost 2 bases and J 3 bases, leaving 11 bases between the germline ends. CDR1 and CDR2 from the germline V gene are LGHDT and YNNKEL (reference sequence). The CDR3 is 14 residues long. DNA for the CDR3: TGTGCCAGCAGCCAAAGCCAGGGTGGCTACGAGCAGTACTTC. Translating it yields CASSQSQGGYEQYF.

A few counts support this clonotype. This chain links TRBV3-1 with TRBJ1-3; 8 bases match TRBD1. The CDR3 runs to 15 residues. V dropped 5 bases and J dropped 2; count of bases not matched to a gene: 5. Germline-derived CDR1 and CDR2 are LGHDT and YNNKEL (reference sequence). CDR3 residues: CASSTAQGAGNTIYF. CDR3 coding DNA: TGTGCCAGCAGCACCGCACAGGGGGCTGGAAACACCATATATTTT.

This clonotype was seen repeatedly, ten times or more. The chain joins TRBV20-1 to TRBJ2-7; D unresolved. The ends were cut back, 4 bases at V and 4 bases at J, with 11 bases in the middle. The germline V gene has CDR1 DFQATT and CDR2 SNEGSKA (reference sequence). The CDR3 length is 12 residues. The DNA for the CDR3 is TGCAGTGCTACGGCCAGTCTTTACGAGCAGTACTTC. Amino acid sequence: CSATASLYEQYF.

This clonotype was counted at least ten times. This chain connects TRBV6-1 to TRBJ2-7, with TRBD2 matching 13 bases. V lost 7 bases to trimming and J lost 2 bases; unmatched junction nucleotides: 5. The germline V gene has CDR1 MNHNS and CDR2 SASEGT. CDR3 length: 15 residues. The CDR3 loop reads CASTRTSGGAYEQYF. In DNA, the CDR3 is TGTGCCAGCACCCGCACTAGCGGGGGGGCCTACGAGCAGTACTTC.

Ten or more counts support this clonotype. The chain's CDR3 is CSVFAILGRRAFF. DNA for the CDR3: TGCAGCGTTTTTGCAATTCTAGGGAGGAGGGCTTTCTTT. This chain uses TRBV29-1 with TRBJ1-1; no clear D. The V gene's germline CDR1 is SQVTM and CDR2 ANQGSEA. V was pared by 5 bases and J by 11 bases, with 21 bases between. The CDR3 has 13 amino acids. The full variable domain, completed using reference TRBV29-1 and TRBJ1-1, is SAVISQKPSRDICQRGTSLTIQCQVDSQVTMMFWYRQQPGQSLTLIATANQGSEATYESGFVIDKFPISRPNLTFSTLTVSNMSPEDSSIYLCSVFAILGRRAFFGQGTRLTVV.

This clonotype has a count of ten or more. This chain uses TRBV6-1 with TRBJ1-2; D gene uncertain. Per germline, CDR1 MNHNS and CDR2 SASEGT. CDR3 length: 13 residues. Trimming took 3 bases from V and 3 from J, leaving 8 bases between them. The CDR3 DNA is TGTGCCAGCAGTGAGGACGGTTACTATGGCTACACCTTC. Amino acid sequence: CASSEDGYYGYTF.

This clonotype has ten or more counts. V usage is TRBV5-1 and J usage is TRBJ2-5, with D perhaps being TRBD1 or TRBD2 (5 bases each). With 2 bases removed from V and 2 bases from J, the gap between germline ends came to 10 bases. The CDR3 has 14 residues. Germline V lookup: CDR1 SGHRS, CDR2 YFSETQ. The CDR3 DNA reads as TGCGCCAGCAGCTTAGGGGAGAGGCAAGAGACCCAGTACTTC. Encoded protein: CASSLGERQETQYF.

As concerns this clonotype: A much larger clone lies a single base off, so this may be a read error. Since no conserved phenylalanine or tryptophan closes the CDR3, a read error is the likely cause. The gene calls are TRBV6-1 and TRBJ2-3, with TRBD2 identical over 9 bases. This CDR3 has 14 amino acids. Germline CDR1 reads MNHNS; CDR2 reads SASEGT. The trim removed 6 bases at V and 0 bases at J, leaving 1 base unmatched. The CDR3 region has the DNA TGTGCCAGCAGCCTAGCGGGGAGCACAGATACGCAGTATTGT. Translated: CASSLAGSTDTQYC.

This clonotype occurred many times. The chain uses TRBV10-3 and TRBJ1-3; D gene uncertain. The V end was cut by 3 bases, the J end by 0 bases, with 6 bases between. The CDR3 has 14 residues. Germline CDR1 and CDR2: ENHRY and SYGVKD. The CDR3, as DNA: TGTGCCATCAGTGACGGCCTCTCTGGAAACACCATATATTTT. Its translation is CAISDGLSGNTIYF.

This clonotype was detected a few times. A much bigger clone sits one base away, suggesting this may be a read error. The V gene is TRBV2, the J gene TRBJ2-5; 9 positions agree with TRBD2. Germline V gene lookup returns CDR1 SNHLY and CDR2 FYNNEI. CDR3 size: 16 residues. The CDR3 loop reads CASSEEAGGFGETKYF. The CDR3 nucleotides are TGTGCCAGCAGTGAAGAGGCGGGGGGGTTCGGAGAGACCAAGTACTTC.

This clonotype was observed at least ten times. The chain links TRBV6-5 to TRBJ2-7; 7 nucleotides line up with TRBD2. The junction had 5 bases not matched to a gene; V was cut back by 5 bases and J by 4 bases. The germline gives CDR1 MNHEY, CDR2 SVGAGI. This CDR3 has 13 amino acids. The CDR3 region is CASSLGGGYEQYF. The CDR3 nucleotides are TGTGCCAGCAGTCTTGGGGGGGGGTACGAGCAGTACTTC.

CDR3 loop: CASSLALATPTGELFF. As DNA, the CDR3 is TGTGCCAGCAGTTTAGCGCTGGCAACCCCCACCGGGGAGCTGTTTTTT. The rearrangement links TRBV12-3 or TRBV12-4 to TRBJ2-2; no clear D. Between the trimmed V and J ends, which lost 0 bases and 4 bases, there was a span of 12 bases. The CDR3 totals 16 residues.